These 27 T cell receptor beta chains came from one sample sequenced in a study of T cell repertoires in cytomegalovirus infection. TCRdb reprocessed the reads via MiXCR and lists one record per CDR3 protein. This sample has fewer than 250,000 distinct CDR3 sequences, with approximately 22% found just once. The sample was CD8+ T cells from PBMCs. Source of these receptors: a human donor in good health (CMV status not recorded). Some clones in this sample may be carry-over from other donors' samples.

This clonotype was found a few times. The chain couples TRBV28 to TRBJ2-1, with 13 bases that match TRBD2. Germline CDR1 reads MDHEN; CDR2 reads SYDVKM. The CDR3 has 17 residues. V lost 5 bases and J lost 2; bases outside the gene matches: 6. The chain's CDR3 is CASSLLAGGPPYNEQFF. CDR3 sequence (DNA): TGTGCCAGCAGTCTACTAGCGGGGGGGCCTCCCTACAATGAGCAGTTCTTC.

The DNA for the CDR3 is TGTGCCAGCAGCGATAGACAGGGGGGCAATGAGCAGTTCTTC. This sequence encodes CASSDRQGGNEQFF. The chain combines TRBV11-3 with TRBJ2-1, with TRBD1 identical over 9 bases. With V trimmed by 5 bases and J by 6 bases, 5 bases remained unmatched. Germline lookup yields CDR1 SGHNT and CDR2 YENEEA. The CDR3 is made up of 14 amino acids.

This clonotype was counted at least ten times. The gene calls are TRBV9 and TRBJ1-1; unclear D gene. Germline CDR1 and CDR2: SGDLS and YYNGEE. The germline V and J ends were trimmed by 0 bases and 1 base, with 7 bases remaining between them. This CDR3 has 14 residues. The CDR3 region has the DNA TGTGCCAGCAGCGTAGGGGCAGCGAACACTGAAGCTTTCTTT. It encodes CASSVGAANTEAFF.

This clonotype was observed a few times. This chain connects TRBV12-3 or TRBV12-4 to TRBJ1-5; 7 bases are a match to TRBD1. The CDR3 is made up of 16 amino acids. The ends lost 1 base at V and 5 bases at J; junction bases unmatched: 8. CDR3 nucleotides: TGTGCCAGCAGTTTAGATGACAGGGACCGTCATCAGCCCCAGCATTTT. Amino acids: CASSLDDRDRHQPQHF.

In this sample, this clonotype turned up many times. The V and J genes are TRBV7-2 and TRBJ2-1, with 8 bases identical to TRBD2. There are 15 residues in the CDR3. Germline lookup yields CDR1 SGHTA and CDR2 FQGNSA. V lost 5 bases to trimming and J lost 6 bases; unmatched junction nucleotides: 9. The DNA for the CDR3 is TGTGCCAGCAGCGCGCGGGGGGCAGCCCGCAATGAGCAGTTCTTC. Amino acids: CASSARGAARNEQFF.

In this sample, this clonotype turned up a few times. CDR3 region: CASSLEEGKAFF. CDR3 nucleotides: TGTGCCAGCAGTTTAGAGGAGGGAAAAGCTTTCTTT. The genes are TRBV12-3 or TRBV12-4 and TRBJ1-1; D is uncertain. There are 12 residues in the CDR3. The V and J ends lost 1 base and 9 bases respectively, with 9 bases between them.

Only a few counts were recorded for this clonotype. This chain joins TRBV13 and TRBJ2-7; 7 nucleotides align to TRBD2. CDR1 PRHDT and CDR2 FYEKMQ come from the germline V gene (reference sequence). Losses at the gene ends were 3 bases for V and 3 bases for J; bases not matched to a gene: 8. The CDR3 length is 15 residues. As DNA, the CDR3 is TGTGCCAGCAGCTTCGTCTCACTAGCGCGCTACGAGCAGTACTTC. Its protein product is CASSFVSLARYEQYF. Together with reference TRBV13 and TRBJ2-7, the CDR3 gives the full variable domain: AAGVIQSPRHLIKEKRETATLKCYPIPRHDTVYWYQQGPGQDPQFLISFYEKMQSDKGSIPDRFSAQQFSDYHSELNMSSLELGDSALYFCASSFVSLARYEQYFGPGTRLTVT.

This rearrangement joins TRBV27 to TRBJ1-1, with TRBD1 matching 7 bases. Per the germline V gene, CDR1 is MNHEY and CDR2 is SMNVEV (reference sequence). The V segment lost 3 bases and the J segment 1 base; nucleotides outside the gene matches: 2. This CDR3 region has 14 residues. The CDR3 coding sequence is TGTGCCAGCAGTTTTGGGACAGCGAACACTGAAGCTTTCTTT. As protein: CASSFGTANTEAFF.

This clonotype turned up a few times. CDR3 amino acids: CASSSWAANEQFF. The CDR3 DNA reads TGTGCCAGCAGTTCATGGGCAGCGAATGAGCAGTTCTTC. The chain combines TRBV6-1 with TRBJ2-1, with D hard to call. The V gene's germline CDR1 is MNHNS and CDR2 SASEGT. This CDR3 spans 13 amino acids. The V end was cut by 5 bases, the J end by 7 bases, with 12 bases between.

This clonotype has ten or more counts. The CDR3 nucleotides are TGTGCCAGCAGCAGAGGACAAATTTATGGCTACACCTTC. This translates into CASSRGQIYGYTF. This rearrangement joins TRBV7-2 to TRBJ1-2; perhaps TRBD1 as D (5 bases). CDR3 length: 13 amino acids. Germline CDR1 and CDR2: SGHTA and FQGNSA. The germline V and J ends were trimmed by 5 bases and 5 bases, with 12 bases remaining between them.

This clonotype was recorded once. The rearrangement uses TRBV14 and TRBJ1-2, with a tentative D call TRBD1 (6 bases). CDR1 is SGHDN and CDR2 is FVKESK in the germline V gene. The CDR3 consists of 16 residues. V lost 2 bases and J 2 bases, leaving 15 bases between the germline ends. CDR3 amino acids: CASSQLAEGGNYGYTF. The DNA of the CDR3 is TGTGCCAGCAGCCAACTTGCCGAGGGGGGCAACTATGGCTACACCTTC. The full variable domain, with the rest looked up from reference TRBV14 and TRBJ1-2, is EAGVTQFPSHSVIEKGQTVTLRCDPISGHDNLYWYRRVMGKEIKFLLHFVKESKQDESGMPNNRFLAERTGGTYSTLKVQPAELEDSGVYFCASSQLAEGGNYGYTFGSGTRLTVV.

The gene calls are TRBV24-1 and TRBJ2-2; TRBD1 is a possible D gene (6 bases). V lost 2 bases, J lost 1 base, and 10 bases lay in between. Germline V gene data show CDR1 as KGHDR and CDR2 as SFDVKD. The CDR3 runs 16 residues. CDR3 sequence: CATSDSPTGNTGELFF. The DNA of the CDR3 is TGTGCCACCAGTGATTCCCCGACAGGGAACACCGGGGAGCTGTTTTTT.

The V gene is TRBV2, the J gene TRBJ2-3; D call uncertain. The CDR3 consists of 16 residues. Trimming removed 0 bases at V and 2 bases at J, with 12 bases between. Germline V gene data show CDR1 as SNHLY and CDR2 as FYNNEI. CDR3 residues: CASSEATQSVTDTQYF. The CDR3 DNA reads as TGTGCCAGCAGTGAAGCAACGCAATCTGTCACAGATACGCAGTATTTT.

This clonotype came up many times. The gene calls are TRBV7-9 and TRBJ2-6; TRBD1 or TRBD2 may be the D gene (5 bases each). The CDR3 is 18 residues long. Trimming took off 0 bases at V and 0 bases at J, with 12 bases between the two ends. Germline V gene data show CDR1 as SEHNR and CDR2 as FQNEAQ (reference sequence). CDR3 region: CASSLAGGGPSGANVLTF. As DNA, the CDR3 is TGTGCCAGCAGCTTAGCTGGTGGGGGACCCTCTGGGGCCAACGTCCTGACTTTC. The full variable domain, rest sourced from reference TRBV7-9 and TRBJ2-6, is DTGVSQNPRHKITKRGQNVTFRCDPISEHNRLYWYRQTLGQGPEFLTYFQNEAQLEKSRLLSDRFSAERPKGSFSTLEIQRTEQGDSAMYLCASSLAGGGPSGANVLTFGAGSRLTVL.

CDR3 amino acids: CSVEGGENTGELFF. DNA for the CDR3: TGCAGCGTTGAGGGTGGGGAGAACACCGGGGAGCTGTTTTTT. The rearrangement joins TRBV29-1 to TRBJ2-2; unclear D gene. Per germline, CDR1 SQVTM and CDR2 ANQGSEA. V lost 3 bases, J lost 1 base, and 9 bases lay in between. The CDR3 is 14 amino acids.

The CDR3 nucleotides are TGTGCCAGCAGTTACTCGGGACAGGGGCCCTACGAGCAGTACTTC. This codes for CASSYSGQGPYEQYF. The chain links TRBV27 to TRBJ2-7; the match to TRBD1 covers 10 bases. CDR3 length equals 15 residues. Trimming cost V 4 bases and J 2 bases; bases outside gene matches: 5. CDR1 and CDR2 (germline): MNHEY, SMNVEV (reference sequence).

CDR3 in DNA: TGTGCCAGCAGCGAGGATGAGGGGTTTGAAGCTTTCTTT. Protein: CASSEDEGFEAFF. The gene calls are TRBV2 and TRBJ1-1, with D perhaps matching TRBD1 (5 bases). CDR1 and CDR2 from the germline V gene are SNHLY and FYNNEI. The CDR3 sequence is 13 residues long. Between the trimmed V and J ends, which lost 6 bases and 7 bases, there was a span of 15 bases.

This clonotype was observed a handful of times. The rearrangement uses TRBV7-9 and TRBJ2-1; D remains ambiguous. There are 15 residues in the CDR3. The germline V gene encodes CDR1 SEHNR and CDR2 FQNEAQ (reference sequence). Trimming removed 2 bases at V and 5 bases at J, with 13 bases between. CDR3 amino acids: CASSLNLNLNNEQFF. CDR3 bases: TGTGCCAGCAGCTTAAACCTAAACCTGAACAATGAGCAGTTCTTC.

The chain employs TRBV6-5 and TRBJ2-5, with no clear D. This CDR3 comprises 14 residues. V lost 2 bases to trimming and J lost 0 bases, with 7 bases between them. Germline V gene sequence: CDR1 MNHEY, CDR2 SVGAGI. CDR3 in amino acids: CASSYRVYQETQYF. The CDR3 DNA sequence: TGTGCCAGCAGTTACCGGGTGTACCAAGAGACCCAGTACTTC.

The genes are TRBV7-4 and TRBJ1-4, with 7 bases matching TRBD1. The CDR3 covers 14 residues. Germline CDR1 is SGHVT and CDR2 is SQSDAQ. Germline trimming cut 8 bases from V and 10 bases from J; bases unmatched to any gene: 13. Here the CDR3 DNA reads TGTGCCAGCGCTTGGGGGCAGGGGGTCGGAAAACTGTTTTTT. Translation: CASAWGQGVGKLFF.

This clonotype was seen just once. The junction does not match germline at one end; this may be a read error. The chain links TRBV28 to TRBJ1-3, with D unclear. The CDR3 consists of 16 residues. CDR1 is MDHEN, CDR2 SYDVKM, per germline. The CDR3 sequence is CARSLWSVSSGNTIYF. The DNA of the CDR3 is TGTGCCAGAAGTTTATGGTCGGTGAGCTCTGGAAACACCATATATTTT.

As for this clonotype: This clone may be a read error of a much larger clone one base away. J is TRBJ2-7 and V is TRBV14; D remains unclear. Germline CDR1 reads SGHDN; CDR2 reads FVKESK. This CDR3 is 14 amino acids long. The germline V and J ends were trimmed by 1 base and 4 bases, with 11 bases remaining between them. The CDR3: CASSQGSSKYEQYF. The CDR3 DNA sequence: TGTGCCAGCAGCCAAGGGAGCTCAAAATACGAGCAGTACTTC. The whole variable domain, remainder taken from reference TRBV14 and TRBJ2-7, is EAGVTQFPSHSVIEKGQTVTLRCDPISGHDNLYWYRRVMGKEIKFLLHFVKESKQDESGMPNNRFLAERTGGTYSTLKVQPAELEDSGVYFCASSQGSSKYEQYFGPGTRLTVT.

In its sample, this clonotype was seen many times. The rearrangement joins TRBV11-2 to TRBJ1-3; D is possibly TRBD1 (5 bases). This CDR3 spans 15 amino acids. Deletions cut 3 bases from V and 0 bases from J, with 9 bases between. Germline assignment: CDR1 SGHAT and CDR2 FQNNGV. The DNA of the CDR3 is TGTGCCAGCAGCTTGACAGCGATCTCTGGAAACACCATATATTTT. Residues: CASSLTAISGNTIYF.

The chain combines TRBV10-3 with TRBJ2-1; the D is unclear. In germline, CDR1 is ENHRY, CDR2 SYGVKD. Between the trimmed V and J ends, which lost 7 bases and 5 bases, there was a span of 12 bases. The CDR3 runs to 13 residues. CDR3 nucleotides: TGTGCCATCACCACGGGTAGAAACAATGAGCAGTTCTTC. This encodes CAITTGRNNEQFF.

This clonotype was picked up a small number of times. J is TRBJ1-5 and V is TRBV7-8, with D uncertain. The CDR3 has 15 amino acids. The germline CDR1 and CDR2 sequences are SGHVS and FQNEAQ. Trimming took 2 bases from V and 1 from J, leaving 9 bases between them. CDR3 region: CASSLKPGSNQPQHF. CDR3 sequence (DNA): TGTGCCAGCAGCTTAAAGCCCGGCAGCAATCAGCCCCAGCATTTT.

V usage is TRBV14 and J usage is TRBJ1-4; D gene uncertain. Germline CDR1 SGHDN, CDR2 FVKESK. This CDR3 has 12 amino acids. V lost 5 bases, J lost 8 bases, and 9 bases lay in between. The CDR3 loop reads CASSSGSEKLFF. Here the CDR3 DNA reads TGTGCCAGCAGCTCCGGTTCGGAAAAACTGTTTTTT. The variable domain in full, completed from reference TRBV14 and TRBJ1-4, reads EAGVTQFPSHSVIEKGQTVTLRCDPISGHDNLYWYRRVMGKEIKFLLHFVKESKQDESGMPNNRFLAERTGGTYSTLKVQPAELEDSGVYFCASSSGSEKLFFGSGTQLSVL.

The chain combines TRBV12-3 or TRBV12-4 with TRBJ2-7, with D possibly matching TRBD2 (7 bases). This CDR3 has 13 amino acids. Trimming stripped 3 bases from V and 5 bases from J, with 11 bases between. This CDR3 reads CASSLGGGHEQYF. The CDR3 DNA reads as TGTGCCAGCAGTTTGGGGGGGGGGCACGAGCAGTACTTC.